The entry below gives a single TCR beta chain sequence along with its context. The source of the sample is a study of blood T cell repertoires in COVID-19. Assay: immunoSEQ multiplex PCR; the TCRdb copy retains only in-frame clones and omits some. Altogether roughly 150,000 clones are present, around 80% being singletons, with the ten largest covering roughly 7.3%. This sequence was found in a woman aged 50 to 60 who had recovered from COVID-19. Sequencing was performed on PBMCs or T cells enriched from blood (not recorded which).

DNA for the CDR3: TGTGCCAGCAGCTTGGCTTCGGGACAGATATACACAGATACGCAGTATTTT. This translates into CASSLASGQIYTDTQYF. This chain joins TRBV5-4 and TRBJ2-3; 7 bases align to TRBD1. In germline, CDR1 is SGHNT, CDR2 YYREEE (reference sequence). There are 17 residues in the CDR3. V was clipped by 0 bases and J by 2 bases; unmatched bases: 9.